These T cell receptor beta chains were read from a single sample in a study of cytomegalovirus exposure and HLA in healthy donors. Using immunoSEQ multiplex PCR, the repertoire was profiled, and TCRdb retains in-frame clones only, with some absent. The data contain roughly 200,000 clones, more than 65% of them singletons. The sample consisted of PBMCs. Source of these receptors: a female donor in good health and CMV-seronegative. Both conserved end residues are trimmed from each CDR3.

>TRBV7-3|12|TRBJ2-1
ASSLSSAGGLQF
>TRBV7-9|11|TRBJ2-5
ASSQQGLETQY
>TRBV19|12|TRBJ1-2
ASTEMEGGPRYT
>TRBV5-1|11|TRBJ2-3
ASSLDGGYTQY
>TRBV25-1|11|TRBJ1-4
ASSEEVNEKLF
>TRBV6-1|12|-
ASRIDWSSYEQY
>TRBV11-1|14|TRBJ1-1
ASSPRTGGWNTEAF
>TRBV5-6|13|TRBJ1-2
ASSPQTRGDYGYT
>TRBV7-2|12|TRBJ2-7
ASSPQGAGYEQY
>TRBV6-6|12|TRBJ1-2
ASSDPGTAYGYT
>TRBV23-1|16|TRBJ1-5
ASSQGDFFGTPNQPQH
>TRBV7-3|12|TRBJ1-1
ASSPDTVNTEAF
>TRBV19|12|TRBJ1-5
ASSIGRDNQPQH
>TRBV28|12|TRBJ2-7
ASSGPAQGYEQY
>TRBV30|12|TRBJ1-4
AWSGDRVSEKLF
>TRBV30|11|TRBJ1-1
AWTRGPNTEAF